The 21 T cell receptor beta chains presented below share a single source sample, sequenced in a study of T cell repertoires in cytomegalovirus infection. MiXCR, applied by TCRdb to the reads, yields one record per CDR3 protein. Found here are roughly 640,000 distinct CDR3 sequences, 20% to 30% of them singletons; the top ten hold 8%. Sequenced input: CD8+ T cells from PBMCs. The source is a human donor in good health (CMV status not recorded). Some clones in this sample may be carry-over from other donors' samples.

This chain connects TRBV19 to TRBJ1-2, with 9 bases fitting TRBD1. J was trimmed by 7 bases and V by 4 bases; bases with no gene match: 10. CDR3 length equals 15 residues. Looked up from germline, CDR1 is LNHDA and CDR2 is SQIVND (reference sequence). The CDR3 spells CASSTPRDREIGYTF. The DNA of the CDR3 is TGTGCCAGTAGTACGCCAAGGGACAGGGAGATTGGCTACACCTTC.

There are a few counts of this clonotype. The rearrangement joins TRBV27 to TRBJ2-4; unclear D gene. Germline V gene sequence: CDR1 MNHEY, CDR2 SMNVEV (reference sequence). CDR3 size: 17 residues. Trimming removed 7 bases from V and 0 bases from J, with 19 bases in between. CDR3 sequence reads: CASTPIFDILAKNIQYF. Written as DNA, the CDR3 is TGTGCCAGCACCCCAATCTTTGACATCCTAGCCAAAAACATTCAGTACTTC.

This clonotype was detected a few times. V and J are TRBV6-6 and TRBJ1-1; TRBD1 matches at 10 bases. The V gene's germline CDR1 is MNHNY and CDR2 SVGAGI (reference sequence). V shed 8 bases and J 6 bases; nucleotides not matched to a gene: 15. The CDR3 runs to 16 residues. The CDR3, as DNA: TGTGCCAGCGCCCCTTGGGGACAGGGGATGGGCGCTGAAGCTTTCTTT. Translated, it gives CASAPWGQGMGAEAFF.

This chain uses TRBV14 with TRBJ2-1; a possible D gene is TRBD1 (6 bases). The CDR3 runs 15 residues. Trimming pared 2 bases from V and 8 bases from J, leaving 16 bases between. Germline V gene lookup returns CDR1 SGHDN and CDR2 FVKESK. The CDR3 loop is CASSQRTRGRYEQFF. In DNA form, the CDR3 reads TGTGCCAGCAGCCAAAGGACCAGGGGACGCTATGAGCAGTTCTTC.

Points on this clonotype: This could be a read error, since a much larger clone is one nucleotide away. This chain links TRBV6-5 with TRBJ2-5; D perhaps matches TRBD2 (6 bases). Looked up from germline, CDR1 is MNHEY and CDR2 is SVGAGI. This CDR3 is 14 amino acids long. V was trimmed by 5 bases and J by 5 bases, leaving 15 bases between them. CDR3 protein: CASSPGPTRETQYF. The CDR3 bases are TGTGCCAGCAGTCCAGGGCCGACTAGGGAGACCCAGTACTTC.

This clonotype occurred many times. The V gene is TRBV6-5, the J gene TRBJ1-4, with D perhaps TRBD1 (5 bases). Germline CDR1 reads MNHEY; CDR2 reads SVGAGI. The CDR3 spans 17 residues. V was clipped by 5 bases and J by 6 bases, with 22 bases between them. The CDR3, as DNA: TGTGCCAGCAGTCGGAGAGGGGAGATTTTATTCGATGAAAAACTGTTTTTT. This gives the protein CASSRRGEILFDEKLFF.

The J gene is TRBJ2-4, the V gene TRBV6-2 or TRBV6-3; TRBD2 matches at 7 bases. J lost 3 bases, V lost 2 bases, and 7 bases had no gene match. Germline loops: CDR1 MNHEY, CDR2 SVGEGT. There are 16 residues in the CDR3. DNA of the CDR3: TGTGCCAGCAGTTACCGGGGAGGGAGAGTCAAAAACATTCAGTACTTC. Its translation: CASSYRGGRVKNIQYF.

The gene calls are TRBV4-1 and TRBJ1-3; TRBD1 is a possible D gene (6 bases). V was trimmed by 0 bases and J by 0 bases, leaving 9 bases between them. In germline, CDR1 is MGHRA, CDR2 YSYEKL. This CDR3 has 16 residues. This CDR3 is CASSQDQGNSGNTIYF. The CDR3 nucleotides read TGCGCCAGCAGCCAAGATCAGGGGAACTCTGGAAACACCATATATTTT.

V and J are TRBV29-1 and TRBJ1-1; D gene uncertain. This CDR3 is 8 amino acids long. V gave up 6 bases and J gave up 7 bases, with 3 bases separating them. Germline lookup yields CDR1 SQVTM and CDR2 ANQGSEA. Here the CDR3 reads CSVNEAFF. The CDR3 DNA is TGCAGCGTAAATGAAGCTTTCTTT.

The genes are TRBV20-1 and TRBJ1-2; tentative D call: TRBD1 (5 bases). The V end lost 2 bases, the J end lost 4 bases, and 11 bases lay between the germline ends. This CDR3 contains 13 residues. Germline V gene lookup returns CDR1 DFQATT and CDR2 SNEGSKA (reference sequence). CDR3 in amino acids: CSARRQTTYGYTF. CDR3 bases: TGCAGTGCTAGAAGACAGACGACCTATGGCTACACCTTC.

In regard to this clonotype: A much larger clonotype is one base distant, so this may be a read error. This chain links TRBV7-6 with TRBJ2-2, with 7 positions matching TRBD1. In germline, CDR1 is SGHVS, CDR2 FNYEAQ. The CDR3 spans 15 residues. CDR3 coding DNA: TGTGCCAACAGCCTTGGGACAGTGTACACCGGGGAGCTGTTTTTT. Protein: CANSLGTVYTGELFF.

This clonotype has just a few counts. The V and J genes are TRBV6-8 and TRBJ2-3; 10 nucleotides align to TRBD2. Germline V gene lookup returns CDR1 MNHGY and CDR2 SAAAGT. The CDR3 extends over 17 amino acids. Losses at the gene ends were 6 bases for V and 4 bases for J; bases not matched to a gene: 13. Here the CDR3 reads CASRLVSGGALPDTQYF. In DNA, the CDR3 is TGTGCCAGCAGATTAGTGAGCGGGGGGGCCTTGCCAGATACGCAGTATTTT.

The V gene is TRBV5-1, the J gene TRBJ2-3; no clear D gene. V dropped 1 base and J dropped 2 bases, with 11 bases sitting between them. This CDR3 has 15 residues. Germline V gives CDR1 SGHRS, CDR2 YFSETQ. CDR3 in amino acids: CASSLRGVSTDTQYF. DNA of the CDR3: TGCGCCAGCAGCTTGAGAGGCGTCTCCACAGATACGCAGTATTTT. Together with reference TRBV5-1 and TRBJ2-3, the CDR3 gives the full variable domain: KAGVTQTPRYLIKTRGQQVTLSCSPISGHRSVSWYQQTPGQGLQFLFEYFSETQRNKGNFPGRFSGRQFSNSRSEMNVSTLELGDSALYLCASSLRGVSTDTQYFGPGTRLTVL.

This clonotype was seen a few times. The chain recombines TRBV7-2 with TRBJ1-5, with D possibly matching TRBD1 (6 bases). The CDR3 has 16 amino acids. Looked up from germline, CDR1 is SGHTA and CDR2 is FQGNSA. Trimming removed 1 base at V and 2 bases at J, with 12 bases between. The CDR3 loop reads CASSLGTEYGNQPQHF. CDR3 DNA: TGTGCCAGCAGCTTAGGGACAGAATATGGCAATCAGCCCCAGCATTTT.

This clonotype was picked up many times. The chain employs TRBV7-9 and TRBJ2-1; D gene ambiguous. Germline V CDR1 and CDR2: SEHNR, FQNEAQ (reference sequence). The CDR3 loop spans 11 amino acids. Trimming took 5 bases from V and 7 from J, leaving 6 bases between them. CDR3 DNA: TGTGCCAGCAGCCCCGCAAATGAGCAGTTCTTC. This translates into CASSPANEQFF.

The chain couples TRBV4-1 to TRBJ1-1, with 9 bases matching TRBD1. Per the germline V gene, CDR1 is MGHRA and CDR2 is YSYEKL. This CDR3 region has 16 residues. V trimming: 5 bases; J trimming: 6 bases; junction bases outside the gene matches: 13. CDR3 bases: TGCGCCAGCAGCGGCCCGGGACAGGGAGGTGTATCTGAAGCTTTCTTT. This sequence encodes CASSGPGQGGVSEAFF.

The chain links TRBV29-1 to TRBJ2-7; D is tentatively TRBD1 or TRBD2 (5 bases each). Germline V lookup: CDR1 SQVTM, CDR2 ANQGSEA. Trimming left V 7 bases short and J 3 bases short, with 16 bases between. This CDR3 is built from 13 residues. CDR3 residues: CSAALGPFYEQYF. CDR3 DNA sequence: TGCAGCGCTGCTTTGGGACCGTTCTACGAGCAGTACTTC.

On this clonotype itself: A single base separates this from a much larger clone, so it may be a read error. V and J are TRBV7-2 and TRBJ2-1, with D perhaps matching TRBD2 (5 bases). CDR1 SGHTA and CDR2 FQGNSA come from the germline V gene. There are 13 residues in the CDR3. As DNA, the CDR3 is TGTGCCAGCAGCTTGAGAGGGTTCAATGAGCAGTCCTTC. It yields the protein CASSLRGFNEQSF.

V usage is TRBV4-2 and J usage is TRBJ2-1, with 12 bases fitting TRBD2. In germline, CDR1 is LGHNA, CDR2 YNFKEQ. CDR3 size: 15 residues. The V and J ends lost 1 base and 9 bases, in that order; junction bases with no gene match: 4. In nucleotides, the CDR3 is TGTGCCAGCAGCCAAGCTAGCGGGGGGGCCGGTGAGCAGTTCTTC. It encodes CASSQASGGAGEQFF.

In regard to this clonotype: Just one base apart from a much larger clone, this may be a read error. The V and J genes are TRBV7-2 and TRBJ2-3, with a possible D match to TRBD1 (5 bases). Per germline, CDR1 SGHTA and CDR2 FQGNSA. This CDR3 is built from 11 residues. CDR3 in amino acids: CANSDSFILYF. DNA of the CDR3: TGTGCCAACAGCGACAGTTTTATTCTGTATTTT.

This clonotype has only a few counts. The chain has TRBV7-9 and TRBJ1-1; TRBD1 matches 9 bases. This CDR3 contains 15 residues. Germline-derived CDR1 and CDR2 are SEHNR and FQNEAQ (reference sequence). V lost 5 bases to trimming and J lost 1 base; unmatched junction nucleotides: 5. Here the CDR3 DNA reads TGTGCCAGCAGCCTGAGGACAGGGGCGAACACTGAAGCTTTCTTT. Translating gives CASSLRTGANTEAFF.